This T cell receptor beta chain was sequenced in a study of blood T cell repertoires in COVID-19. Study-level background: Samples representing acute and convalescent COVID-19 were sourced from the United States, Italy and Spain. In each case, the material was cDNA or gDNA derived from T cells, B-cell-depleted T cells, or PBMCs.

Some clones are missing from TCRdb's copy, which holds only in-frame ones; the method was immunoSEQ multiplex PCR. The sample shows 240,000 or so clones, around 86% of them seen only once. After removal of 1 base from V and 7 bases from J, the junction contained 1 base not matched to a gene. In germline, CDR1 is SGHTA, CDR2 FQGNSA. The CDR3 is 15 amino acids. Participants were aged 18 to 89 years, lived in over 20 US areas, and enrolled virtually. The sample taken for sequencing was PBMCs or T cells enriched from blood (not recorded which). This TCR was recovered from a woman aged 45-59 years who had recovered from COVID-19. The chain links TRBV7-2 to TRBJ2-1, with TRBD2 matching 13 bases. CDR3 sequence reads: CASSLGLAGGNEQFF. The CDR3 DNA reads as TGTGCCAGCAGCTTAGGACTAGCGGGGGGAAATGAGCAGTTCTTC. The whole variable domain, filled in from reference TRBV7-2 and TRBJ2-1, reads GAGVSQSPSNKVTEKGKDVELRCDPISGHTALYWYRQSLGQGLEFLIYFQGNSAPDKSGLPSDRFSAERTGGSVSTLTIQRTQQEDSAVYLCASSLGLAGGNEQFFGPGTRLTVL.